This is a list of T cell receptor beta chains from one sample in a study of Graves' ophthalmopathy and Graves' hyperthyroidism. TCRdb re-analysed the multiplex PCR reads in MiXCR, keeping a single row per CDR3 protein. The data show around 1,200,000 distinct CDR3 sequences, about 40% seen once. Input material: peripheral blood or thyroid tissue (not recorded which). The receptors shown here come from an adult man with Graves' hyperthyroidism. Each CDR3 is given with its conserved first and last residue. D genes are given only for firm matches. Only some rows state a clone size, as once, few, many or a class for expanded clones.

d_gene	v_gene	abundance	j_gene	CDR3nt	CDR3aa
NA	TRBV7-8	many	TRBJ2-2	TGTGCCAGCAACCTCTCCGGGGAGCTGTTTTTT	CASNLSGELFF
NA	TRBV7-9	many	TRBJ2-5	TGTGCCAGCAGAGCCACGGAGACCCAGTACTTC	CASRATETQYF
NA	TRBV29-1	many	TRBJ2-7	TGCAGCGTTGGGCCGAGCTCCTACGAGCAGTACTTC	CSVGPSSYEQYF
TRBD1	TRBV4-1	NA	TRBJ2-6	TGCGCCAGCAGCCAATTCCGACAGGGGGTCGGGGCCAACGTCCTGACTTTC	CASSQFRQGVGANVLTF
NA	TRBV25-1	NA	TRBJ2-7	TGTGCCAGCAGAACAGGGTTGAACGAGCAGTACTTC	CASRTGLNEQYF
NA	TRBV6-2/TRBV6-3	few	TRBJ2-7	TGTGCCAGCAGTTACGCCCTCCACGAGCAGTACTTC	CASSYALHEQYF
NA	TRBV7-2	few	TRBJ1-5	TGTGCCAGCAGCTTGAGGCTAGCGGAGAGGGGCGGACAGCCCCAGCATTTT	CASSLRLAERGGQPQHF
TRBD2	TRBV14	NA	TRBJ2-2	TGTGCCAGCAGCCAGCTAGCGGGAGCGGTCACCGGGGAGCTGTTTTTT	CASSQLAGAVTGELFF
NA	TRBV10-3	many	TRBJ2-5	TGTGCCATCAGCGGAAGTCGGGAGACCCAGTACTTC	CAISGSRETQYF
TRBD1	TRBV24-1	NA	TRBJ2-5	TGTGCCACCAGTGCAGGGGGTAATCAGCCCCAGTACTTC	CATSAGGNQPQYF
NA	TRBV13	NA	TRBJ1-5	TGTGCCAACAGCTTAGGGGTAGGTCAGCCCCAGCATTTT	CANSLGVGQPQHF
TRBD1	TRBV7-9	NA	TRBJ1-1	TGTGCCAGCAGCCCGACAGGGTGGGGCAACACTGAAGCTTTCTTT	CASSPTGWGNTEAFF
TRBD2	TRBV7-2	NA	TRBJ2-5	TGTGCCAGCAGCTTAGCTAGCGGGAGTACCCAGTACTTC	CASSLASGSTQYF
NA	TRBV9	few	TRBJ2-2	TGTGCCAGCAGCTCAAGGCTCGGCAGGGAGAACACCGGGGAGCTGTTTTTT	CASSSRLGRENTGELFF
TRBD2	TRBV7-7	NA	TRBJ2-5	TGTGCCAGCAGCTCAACAGCCGGGACTAGGCAAGAGACCCAGTACTTC	CASSSTAGTRQETQYF
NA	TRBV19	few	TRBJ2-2	TGTGCCAGTAGTATAGATGGAGTCTACACCGGGGAGCTGTTTTTT	CASSIDGVYTGELFF
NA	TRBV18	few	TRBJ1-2	TGTGCCAGCTCACATGCTCAAGGGGAACACTATGGCTACACCTTC	CASSHAQGEHYGYTF
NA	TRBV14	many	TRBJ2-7	TGTGCCAGCAGCCAAGATTTCGCCAGGATCTACGAGCAGTACTTC	CASSQDFARIYEQYF
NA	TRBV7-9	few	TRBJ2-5	TGTGCCAGCAGCTTAGCGGCCCTGGACAGCGGGATCTCATGGGAGACCCAGTACTTC	CASSLAALDSGISWETQYF
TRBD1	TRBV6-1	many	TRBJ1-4	TGTGCCAGCATCGAAGGCCACGGGACAGGGGGCGAAAAACTGTTTTTT	CASIEGHGTGGEKLFF
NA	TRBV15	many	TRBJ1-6	TGTGCCACCAGCGACACAGCAGATAATTCACCCCTCCACTTT	CATSDTADNSPLHF
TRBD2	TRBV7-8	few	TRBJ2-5	TGTGCCAGCAGCTTATTCCGGGAGGGCCGAGAGGGGTCGCAAGAGACCCAGTACTTC	CASSLFREGREGSQETQYF
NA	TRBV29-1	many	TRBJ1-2	TGCAGCGTCGCAATGGGCACCAGTGGCTACACCTTC	CSVAMGTSGYTF
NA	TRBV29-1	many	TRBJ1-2	TGCAGCGATTACGGCCCAAAAAAGGGTGGCTACACCTTC	CSDYGPKKGGYTF
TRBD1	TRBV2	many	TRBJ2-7	TGTGCCAGCAGTAAGGGGACAGGGAGCTACGAGCAGTACTTC	CASSKGTGSYEQYF
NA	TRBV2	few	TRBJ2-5	TGTGCCAGCAGAAACAGCCTTGTTGATTGGGAGACCCAGTACTTC	CASRNSLVDWETQYF
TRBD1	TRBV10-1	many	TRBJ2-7	TGCGCCAGCAGTGACGGGACAGGGGCCTACGAGCAGTACTTC	CASSDGTGAYEQYF
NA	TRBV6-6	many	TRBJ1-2	TGTGCCAGCAGTTCCAGTTTCGGCTACACCTTC	CASSSSFGYTF
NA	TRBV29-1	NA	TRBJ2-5	TGCAGCGTTTGGGGGGCAGGGAGCGGGGAGACCCAGTACTTC	CSVWGAGSGETQYF
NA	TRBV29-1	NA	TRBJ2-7	TGCAGCGTTGAAACTGGGGGCAACGAGCAGTACTTC	CSVETGGNEQYF
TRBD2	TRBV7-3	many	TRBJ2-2	TGTGCCAGCAGCCGGGGGGGAAAGAACACCGGGGAGCTGTTTTTT	CASSRGGKNTGELFF
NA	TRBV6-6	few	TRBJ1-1	TGTGCCAGCACAGACACCACTGAAGCTTTCTTT	CASTDTTEAFF
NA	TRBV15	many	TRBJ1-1	TGTGCCACCAGCAGAGATGCCACTCAGGTTGAAGCTTTCTTT	CATSRDATQVEAFF
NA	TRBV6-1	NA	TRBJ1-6	TGTGCCAGCAGTGCGGGGTATTCTTCACCCCTCCACTTT	CASSAGYSSPLHF
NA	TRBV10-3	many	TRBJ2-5	TGTGCCATCAGGGGAGGTTCCAGACAGGGACAATTTGAGACCCAGTACTTC	CAIRGGSRQGQFETQYF
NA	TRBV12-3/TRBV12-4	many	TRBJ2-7	TGTGCCAGCAGCCCAAGTCAATCGTCCGAGCAGTACTTC	CASSPSQSSEQYF
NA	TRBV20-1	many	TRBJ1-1	TGCAGTGCTAGACAATCACGGGGGGACACTGAAGCTTTCTTT	CSARQSRGDTEAFF
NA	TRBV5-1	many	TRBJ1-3	TGCGCCAGCAGCTTGGGGACAAGCTCTGGAAACACCATATATTTT	CASSLGTSSGNTIYF
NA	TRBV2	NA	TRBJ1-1	TGTGCCAGCAGACAGGGTGGGCTGAACACTGAAGCTTTCTTT	CASRQGGLNTEAFF
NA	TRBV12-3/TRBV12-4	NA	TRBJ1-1	TGTGCCAGCAGTAAGACAGGAGTGAACACTGAAGCTTTCTTT	CASSKTGVNTEAFF
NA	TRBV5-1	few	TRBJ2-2	TGCGCCAGCAGAGTTTCGTTAAGCTTTCCCACCGGGGAGCTGTTTTTT	CASRVSLSFPTGELFF
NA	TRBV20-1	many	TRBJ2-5	TGCAGTGCTAGAGTTCTCGAGAGAGAGACCCAGTACTTC	CSARVLERETQYF
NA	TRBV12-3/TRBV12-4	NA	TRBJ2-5	TGTGCCAGCACCGGGACCTCACAAGAGACCCAGTACTTC	CASTGTSQETQYF
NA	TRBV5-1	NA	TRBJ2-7	TGCGCCAGCAGCTTCGGTCTGCCCACCTACGAGCAGTACTTC	CASSFGLPTYEQYF
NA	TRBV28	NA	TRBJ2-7	TGTGCCAGCAGATTGTCCGGGATAGACTCCGAGCAGTACTTC	CASRLSGIDSEQYF
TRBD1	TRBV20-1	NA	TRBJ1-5	TGCAGTGCCGAGGGACCCCCGGGACAGGGAGGTGGCAATCAGCCCCAGCATTTT	CSAEGPPGQGGGNQPQHF
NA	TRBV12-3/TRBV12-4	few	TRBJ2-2	TGTGCCAGCAGTGCCAGGGGGGAGGTCGGGGAGCTGTTTTTT	CASSARGEVGELFF
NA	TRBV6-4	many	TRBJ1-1	TGTGCCAGCAGCGCGGTAACTAACCCTGAAGCTTTCTTT	CASSAVTNPEAFF
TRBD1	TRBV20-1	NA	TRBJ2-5	TGCAGTGCTGCCACGACAGGGACGGACACCCAGTACTTC	CSAATTGTDTQYF
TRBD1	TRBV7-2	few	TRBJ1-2	TGTGCCTGGACGCGGACAGGAGTAGAAGCTTTCTATGGCTACACCTTC	CAWTRTGVEAFYGYTF
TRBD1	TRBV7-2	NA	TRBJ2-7	TGTGCCAGCAGCGTCGGGACAGGCCAGTACTTC	CASSVGTGQYF
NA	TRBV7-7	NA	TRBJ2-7	TGTGCCAGCAGCATTAGTACGGGCAGCTCCTACGAGCAGTACTTC	CASSISTGSSYEQYF
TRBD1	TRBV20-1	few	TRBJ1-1	TGCAGTGCTAGGCTCCAGGGGGCTTTTGGCACTGAAGCTTTCTTT	CSARLQGAFGTEAFF
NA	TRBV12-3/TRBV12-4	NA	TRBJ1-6	TGTGCCAGCAAAATCGGGGGGCTGTCCTATAATTCACCCCTCCACTTT	CASKIGGLSYNSPLHF